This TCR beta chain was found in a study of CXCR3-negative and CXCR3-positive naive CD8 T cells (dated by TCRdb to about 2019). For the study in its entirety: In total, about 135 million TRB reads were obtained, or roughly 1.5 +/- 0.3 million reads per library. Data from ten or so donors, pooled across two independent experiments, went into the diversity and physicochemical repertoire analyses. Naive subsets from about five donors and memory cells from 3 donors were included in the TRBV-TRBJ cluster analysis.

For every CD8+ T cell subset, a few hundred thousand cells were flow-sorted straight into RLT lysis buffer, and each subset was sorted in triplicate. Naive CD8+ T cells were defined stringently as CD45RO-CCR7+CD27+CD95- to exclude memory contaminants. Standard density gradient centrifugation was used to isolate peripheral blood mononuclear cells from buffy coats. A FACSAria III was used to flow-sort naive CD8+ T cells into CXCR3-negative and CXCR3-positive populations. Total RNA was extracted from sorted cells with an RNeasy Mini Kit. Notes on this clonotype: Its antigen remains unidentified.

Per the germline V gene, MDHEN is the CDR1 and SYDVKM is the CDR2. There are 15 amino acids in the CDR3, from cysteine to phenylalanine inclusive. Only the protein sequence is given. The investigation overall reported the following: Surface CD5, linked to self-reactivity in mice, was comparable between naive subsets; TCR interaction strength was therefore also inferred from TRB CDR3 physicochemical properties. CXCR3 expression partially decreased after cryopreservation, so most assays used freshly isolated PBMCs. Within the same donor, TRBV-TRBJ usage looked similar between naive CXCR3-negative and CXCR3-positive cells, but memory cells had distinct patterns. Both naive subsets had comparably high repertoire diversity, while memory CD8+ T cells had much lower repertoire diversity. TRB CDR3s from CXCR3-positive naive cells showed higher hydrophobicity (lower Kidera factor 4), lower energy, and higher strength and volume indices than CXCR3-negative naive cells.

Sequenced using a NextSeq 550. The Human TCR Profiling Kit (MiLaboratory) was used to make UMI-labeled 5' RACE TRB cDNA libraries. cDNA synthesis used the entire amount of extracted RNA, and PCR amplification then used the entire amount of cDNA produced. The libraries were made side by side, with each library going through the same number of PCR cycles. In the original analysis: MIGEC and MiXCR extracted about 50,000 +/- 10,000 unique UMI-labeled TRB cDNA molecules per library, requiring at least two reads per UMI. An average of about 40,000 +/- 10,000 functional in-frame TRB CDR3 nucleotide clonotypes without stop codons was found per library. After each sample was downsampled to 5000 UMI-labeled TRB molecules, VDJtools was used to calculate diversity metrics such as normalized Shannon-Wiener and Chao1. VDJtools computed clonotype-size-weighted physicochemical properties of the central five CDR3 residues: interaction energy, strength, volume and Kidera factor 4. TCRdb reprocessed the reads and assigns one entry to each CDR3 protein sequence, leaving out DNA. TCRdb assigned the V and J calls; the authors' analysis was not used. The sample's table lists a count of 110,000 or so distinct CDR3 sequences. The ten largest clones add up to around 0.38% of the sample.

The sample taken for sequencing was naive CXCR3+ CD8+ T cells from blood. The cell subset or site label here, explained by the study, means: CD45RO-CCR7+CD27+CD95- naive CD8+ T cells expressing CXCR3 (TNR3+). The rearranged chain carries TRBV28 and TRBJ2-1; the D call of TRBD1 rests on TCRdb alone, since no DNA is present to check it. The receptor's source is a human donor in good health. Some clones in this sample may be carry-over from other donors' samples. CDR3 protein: CASSLLSTGINEQFF.